Below are 23 T cell receptor beta chains sequenced from a single sample in a study of control samples from healthy donors and cancer patients. Repertoires were generated with immunoSEQ multiplex PCR, while TCRdb's copy carries only in-frame clones and drops some. The sample gives about 150,000 clones, about 94% of which show up once; 8.5% is in the top ten. Sequenced sample: blood. These receptors were obtained from a woman between 40 and 50 years old in good health.

This chain links TRBV4-3 with TRBJ1-2; 10 nucleotides agree with TRBD1. The germline CDR1 and CDR2 sequences are LGHNA and YSLEER. V was clipped by 1 base and J by 6 bases; unmatched bases: 8. This CDR3 contains 16 residues. The CDR3 DNA sequence: TGCGCCAGCAGCCAAGGTTATAGGGACAGGGGCGATGGCTACACCTTC. It specifies CASSQGYRDRGDGYTF.

The chain uses TRBV13 and TRBJ1-4; 8 positions match TRBD1. Germline CDR1 is PRHDT and CDR2 is FYEKMQ (reference sequence). CDR3 length: 15 residues. Trimming at V came to 0 bases and at J to 6 bases, leaving 3 bases not matched to a gene. The DNA for the CDR3 is TGTGCCAGCAGCTTAGGTGACAGGGGCGATGAAAAACTGTTTTTT. The encoded protein is CASSLGDRGDEKLFF. The variable domain in full, completed from reference TRBV13 and TRBJ1-4, reads AAGVIQSPRHLIKEKRETATLKCYPIPRHDTVYWYQQGPGQDPQFLISFYEKMQSDKGSIPDRFSAQQFSDYHSELNMSSLELGDSALYFCASSLGDRGDEKLFFGSGTQLSVL.

The genes are TRBV7-2 and TRBJ1-5, with 9 bases identical to TRBD1. This CDR3 is built from 14 residues. With V trimmed by 4 bases and J by 5 bases, 3 bases remained unmatched. Germline V CDR1 and CDR2: SGHTA, FQGNSA. For the CDR3, the DNA is TGTGCCAGCAGCTACAGGACAGGGGATCAGCCCCAGCATTTT. Its protein product is CASSYRTGDQPQHF.

The V call is TRBV4-1, the J call TRBJ1-2, with no clear D. This CDR3 is built from 13 residues. Trimming took 0 bases from V and 4 from J, leaving 6 bases between them. The germline gives CDR1 MGHRA, CDR2 YSYEKL. The CDR3 DNA reads as TGCGCCAGCAGCCAAGAGGCCAGCTATGGCTACACCTTC. Residues: CASSQEASYGYTF.

The genes are TRBV5-1 and TRBJ1-5; no reliable D call. Germline assignment: CDR1 SGHRS and CDR2 YFSETQ. This CDR3 comprises 15 residues. Trimming pared 1 base from V and 2 bases from J, leaving 10 bases between. CDR3 nucleotide sequence: TGCGCCAGCAGCTTGTGGGGTGATGGCAATCAGCCCCAGCATTTT. This sequence encodes CASSLWGDGNQPQHF.

The rearrangement links TRBV10-3 to TRBJ1-4; the D gene is possibly TRBD1 (5 bases). V lost 0 bases, J lost 4 bases, and 9 bases lay in between. CDR1 and CDR2 from the germline V gene are ENHRY and SYGVKD. CDR3 size: 15 residues. CDR3 sequence: CAISESGLLNEKLFF. The CDR3 region has the DNA TGTGCCATCAGTGAGTCGGGGCTTCTTAATGAAAAACTGTTTTTT.

The chain uses TRBV9 and TRBJ2-3; D is undetermined. Trimming shortened V by 1 base and J by 2 bases, and 5 bases separated the two germline ends. CDR1 is SGDLS, CDR2 YYNGEE, per germline. CDR3 size: 13 residues. The CDR3 nucleotides read TGTGCCAGCAGCGTAACCTACACAGATACGCAGTATTTT. Translating it yields CASSVTYTDTQYF. The variable domain in full, completed from reference TRBV9 and TRBJ2-3, reads DSGVTQTPKHLITATGQRVTLRCSPRSGDLSVYWYQQSLDQGLQFLIQYYNGEERAKGNILERFSAQQFPDLHSELNLSSLELGDSALYFCASSVTYTDTQYFGPGTRLTVL.

A single count supports this clone. The chain employs TRBV7-2 and TRBJ1-5; 8 bases are a match to TRBD1. The ends lost 4 bases at V and 3 bases at J; junction bases unmatched: 5. This CDR3 has 15 amino acids. The germline gives CDR1 SGHTA, CDR2 FQGNSA. The CDR3 DNA is TGTGCCAGCAGCTGGGCAGGGGGCCCCAATCAGCCCCAGCATTTT. Amino acid sequence: CASSWAGGPNQPQHF.

This clone showed up just once. One end of the junction is discordant with germline, which a read error may explain. The V gene is TRBV9, the J gene TRBJ1-4, with D perhaps matching TRBD1 (5 bases). The CDR3 runs to 15 residues. CDR1 SGDLS and CDR2 YYNGEE come from the germline V gene. CDR3 DNA sequence: TGTGCCAGCACCGTATCCGGGGGGGGAGGTGAAAAACTGTTTTTT. Translating gives CASTVSGGGGEKLFF.

This clone was observed a single time. The rearrangement joins TRBV11-3 to TRBJ2-5; D unclear. V was cut by 0 bases and J by 5 bases, with 13 bases left in between. This CDR3 is built from 15 residues. CDR1 and CDR2 from the germline V gene are SGHNT and YENEEA. CDR3 sequence reads: CASSLDRGSEETQYF. CDR3 coding DNA: TGTGCCAGCAGCTTAGATCGTGGATCAGAGGAGACCCAGTACTTC.

The V gene is TRBV5-6, the J gene TRBJ2-5; tentatively, D is TRBD1 (6 bases). In germline, CDR1 is SGHDT, CDR2 YYEEEE. CDR3 size: 13 residues. With 4 bases removed from V and 4 bases from J, the gap between germline ends came to 11 bases. DNA for the CDR3: TGTGCCAGCAGCGACCAGGGGTTAGAGACCCAGTACTTC. Amino acid sequence: CASSDQGLETQYF. The full variable domain, completed using reference TRBV5-6 and TRBJ2-5, is DAGVTQSPTHLIKTRGQQVTLRCSPKSGHDTVSWYQQALGQGPQFIFQYYEEEERQRGNFPDRFSGHQFPNYSSELNVNALLLGDSALYLCASSDQGLETQYFGPGTRLLVL.

The V call is TRBV4-3, the J call TRBJ2-1; D perhaps matches TRBD2 (6 bases). This CDR3 has 18 residues. Trimming left V 0 bases short and J 7 bases short, with 22 bases between. The germline V gene has CDR1 LGHNA and CDR2 YSLEER. CDR3 sequence reads: CASSQDLTSSLTGNEQFF. The CDR3 DNA follows: TGCGCCAGCAGCCAAGATCTGACTAGTAGTTTGACGGGGAATGAGCAGTTCTTC.

This chain connects TRBV7-3 to TRBJ2-1, with D tentatively TRBD1 (5 bases). Per the germline V gene, CDR1 is SGHTA and CDR2 is FQGTGA. V dropped 6 bases and J dropped 3 bases, with 12 bases sitting between them. The CDR3 is 14 residues long. The CDR3 region has the DNA TGTGCCAGCAGGTCAGGGTTTGGCTACAATGAGCAGTTCTTC. Its translation: CASRSGFGYNEQFF. Full variable domain (remainder filled in from reference TRBV7-3 and TRBJ2-1): GAGVSQTPSNKVTEKGKYVELRCDPISGHTALYWYRQSLGQGPEFLIYFQGTGAADDSGLPNDRFFAVRPEGSVSTLKIQRTERGDSAVYLCASRSGFGYNEQFFGPGTRLTVL.

This clone was detected once. The V and J genes are TRBV4-2 and TRBJ1-2; D not certain. The CDR3 has 15 amino acids. Germline values: CDR1 LGHNA, CDR2 YNFKEQ. V was clipped by 6 bases and J by 5 bases, with 19 bases between them. In nucleotides, the CDR3 is TGTGCCAGCAGAAGGACGCCTACCAACGATTATGGCTACACCTTC. It specifies CASRRTPTNDYGYTF.

The rearrangement uses TRBV6-6 and TRBJ2-7; perhaps TRBD2 as D (6 bases). V shed 1 base and J shed 5 bases, with 15 bases lying between them. Per germline, CDR1 MNHNY and CDR2 SVGAGI (reference sequence). The CDR3 totals 15 residues. Written as DNA, the CDR3 is TGTGCCAGCAGTTACTTCACGGGGGTATGGGACGAGCAGTACTTC. It specifies CASSYFTGVWDEQYF.

The rearrangement links TRBV18 to TRBJ1-2, with 8 bases that match TRBD1. The CDR3 covers 14 residues. The J segment lost 5 bases and the V segment lost 4 bases, leaving 6 bases of the junction unmatched. Germline assignment: CDR1 KGHSH and CDR2 LQKENI. Here the CDR3 reads CASSLGTGGYGYTF. For the CDR3, the DNA is TGTGCCAGCTCACTTGGGACAGGAGGGTATGGCTACACCTTC.

The chain couples TRBV5-4 to TRBJ2-7; 7 bases match TRBD1. Germline CDR1 reads SGHNT; CDR2 reads YYREEE (reference sequence). There are 13 residues in the CDR3. V gave up 1 base and J gave up 5 bases; unmatched junction bases: 3. CDR3 amino acids: CASSLTGANEQYF. The CDR3 coding sequence is TGTGCCAGCAGCTTGACAGGGGCTAACGAGCAGTACTTC.

The rearrangement links TRBV18 to TRBJ2-3; D is perhaps TRBD1 (5 bases). V was pared by 6 bases and J by 2 bases, with 12 bases between. The CDR3 loop spans 14 amino acids. CDR1 and CDR2 (germline): KGHSH, LQKENI. The chain's CDR3 is CASSLGAYTDTQYF. CDR3 coding DNA: TGTGCCAGCTCCTTAGGGGCCTACACAGATACGCAGTATTTT.

The V gene is TRBV12-3 or TRBV12-4, the J gene TRBJ2-7; 7 nucleotides match TRBD1. This CDR3 spans 12 amino acids. Germline trimming cut 6 bases from V and 4 bases from J; bases unmatched to any gene: 3. CDR3 sequence reads: CASSLTGYEQYF. The DNA for the CDR3 is TGTGCCAGCAGCCTGACAGGGTACGAGCAGTACTTC.

The V and J genes are TRBV5-4 and TRBJ2-3, with D unclear. Germline V CDR1 and CDR2: SGHNT, YYREEE (reference sequence). This CDR3 region has 16 residues. Trimming left V 0 bases short and J 2 bases short, with 13 bases between. Written as DNA, the CDR3 is TGTGCCAGCAGCTTGGCCTACGGGCAGAACACAGATACGCAGTATTTT. It is translated as CASSLAYGQNTDTQYF.

This chain connects TRBV10-3 to TRBJ2-7; 8 nucleotides match TRBD1. Germline lookup yields CDR1 ENHRY and CDR2 SYGVKD. The CDR3 covers 15 residues. Trimming at V came to 4 bases and at J to 2 bases, leaving 7 bases not matched to a gene. The CDR3 DNA is TGTGCCATCAGTGGACGGGGACAGGAGACCTACGAGCAGTACTTC. Translating it yields CAISGRGQETYEQYF.

The rearrangement joins TRBV23-1 to TRBJ2-3, with 10 bases aligning to TRBD1. TRBV23-1 is labeled an ORF, and its function is uncertain. Trimming removed 0 bases from V and 5 bases from J; junction bases left unmatched: 5. CDR3 length equals 16 residues. CDR3 residues: CASSQSGTGVGDTQYF. The CDR3 DNA is TGCGCCAGCAGTCAATCCGGGACAGGGGTGGGAGATACGCAGTATTTT.

This rearrangement joins TRBV19 to TRBJ2-7; D is possibly TRBD1 or TRBD2 (5 bases each). The germline V and J ends were trimmed by 4 bases and 2 bases, with 6 bases remaining between them. The CDR3 runs to 12 residues. Germline CDR1 and CDR2: LNHDA and SQIVND (reference sequence). CDR3 sequence: CASSTGPYEQYF. The CDR3 coding sequence is TGTGCCAGTAGTACGGGGCCCTACGAGCAGTACTTC.